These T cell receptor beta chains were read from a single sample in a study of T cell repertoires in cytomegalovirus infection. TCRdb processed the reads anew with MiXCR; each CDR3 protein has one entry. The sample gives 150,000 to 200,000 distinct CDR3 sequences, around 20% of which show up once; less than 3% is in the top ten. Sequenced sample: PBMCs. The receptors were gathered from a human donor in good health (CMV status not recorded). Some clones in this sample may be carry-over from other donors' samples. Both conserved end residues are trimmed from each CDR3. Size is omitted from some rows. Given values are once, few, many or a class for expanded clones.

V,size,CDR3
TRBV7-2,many,ASSRQPNTNTGELF
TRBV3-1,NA,ASSRRQGIYEQY
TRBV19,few,ASRPGTSGRSTETQY
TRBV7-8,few,ASSLGPGQGAMGTEAF
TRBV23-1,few,ASSQWRAGSHEQY
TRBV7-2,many,ASSVGGWDRSNQPQH
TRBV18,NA,ASSQQGLNYGYT
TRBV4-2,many,ASSPGGAGYEQY
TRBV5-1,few,ASSLATGNGYT
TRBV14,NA,ASSSQRWDSVETQY
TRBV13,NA,ASTPYLAGVTTGELF
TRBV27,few,ASSRRGGGSYEQY
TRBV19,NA,ASSPQRSFYEQY
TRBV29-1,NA,SVETPGWKAF
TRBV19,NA,ASSGPGQGLTEAY
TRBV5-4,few,ASSRREFGYGYT
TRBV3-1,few,ASSQTVGHYGYT
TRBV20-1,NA,SARDPAGGGNQPQH
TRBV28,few,ASSLSLNTGEPQH
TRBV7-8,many,ASSPPGRSTDTQY
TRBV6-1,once,SSSYIGLGRHTEAF
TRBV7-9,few,ASGPGTTTDTQY
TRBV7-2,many,ASSLAGTGISGNTIY
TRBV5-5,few,ASSLIGDEQF
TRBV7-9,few,ASSSGGPLH
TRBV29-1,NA,SVSGTSGLTDTQY
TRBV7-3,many,ASSPKGTGELF
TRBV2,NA,ASSPITGAQETQY
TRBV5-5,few,ASSLGEGLDEQF
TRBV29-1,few,SVAGGPPNTEAF
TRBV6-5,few,ASSSLTGVITDTQY
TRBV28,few,ASSSPQGARETQY
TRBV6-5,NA,ASSYLSSGRGEQY
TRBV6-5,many,ASSYKRGGQPQH
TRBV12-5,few,ASARTGVEETQY
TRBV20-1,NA,SARGGRAGHEQY
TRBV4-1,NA,ASSQGTGGIYNEQF
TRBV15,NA,ATGPGLLLSYNEQF
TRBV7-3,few,ASSLLEVSPLH
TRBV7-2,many,ASSLSWIQY
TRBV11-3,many,ASSLRGWEAYEQY
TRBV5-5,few,ASSLGGTGLVDTEAF
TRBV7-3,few,ASSRAGAAYNEQF
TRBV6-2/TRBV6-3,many,ASSYAIGSNEKLF
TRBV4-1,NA,ASSPRAGYEQY
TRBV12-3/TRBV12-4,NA,ASRAGQNNSPLH
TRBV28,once,ASSYGQALENQY
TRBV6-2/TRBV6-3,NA,ASSYSESVGTSGSVTYEQY
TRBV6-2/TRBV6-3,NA,ASRPTPGPGTEAF
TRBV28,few,ASSLYRGDYNEQF
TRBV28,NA,ASREGLQETQY
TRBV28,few,ASNQRTYEQY
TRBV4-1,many,ASSQDLLTGNTIY
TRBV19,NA,ASSIVGKAPHQEGYT
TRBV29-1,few,SAGQGANQPQH
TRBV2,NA,ASSELNSYTGELF
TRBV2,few,ASTMTANSPLH